This TCR beta chain originates from a study of CD8 T cells in ankylosing spondylitis. General study findings and limits: Reports of some motif variants in reactive arthritis synovial fluid and blood predate this one.

Deletions cut 1 base from V and 7 bases from J, with 13 bases between. Per the germline V gene, CDR1 is SGHTA and CDR2 is FQGNSA. The CDR3 has 14 residues. Quantitative 5'-RACE with molecular barcodes was used to make the TCR beta libraries. Each CDR3 protein gets one entry after TCRdb re-called the 5' RACE reads with MiXCR. The data contain roughly 30,000 distinct CDR3 sequences, approximately 15% of them singletons. This clonotype has more than one count but fewer than ten. Its antigen is as yet unknown. The material sequenced was blood. The chain recombines TRBV7-2 with TRBJ2-5; D may match TRBD1 or TRBD2 (5 bases each). The TCR sequence derives from a male donor with ankylosing spondylitis or in good health (not recorded which). CDR3 sequence reads: CASSLGDGPGTQYF. The CDR3 DNA reads TGTGCCAGCAGCTTAGGGGACGGCCCAGGGACCCAGTACTTC.